This record covers a single T cell receptor beta chain. The antigen remains unidentified. Mismatch with germline at one junction end may stem from a read error. This entry belongs to a study of cytomegalovirus exposure and HLA in healthy donors. Background on the study: An earlier analysis found some 100 million unique TCR beta sequences from around 180 million T cells.

CDR3 length: 12 residues. Per germline, CDR1 ENHRY and CDR2 SYGVKD. 13 Jbeta primers and 60 Vbeta primers were used for the PCR. The assay was immunoSEQ multiplex PCR, and TCRdb's table has in-frame clones only and misses some. The sample has roughly 160,000 clones, 60% to 85% seen once. General observations from the study: Later analysis placed DRB1 highest and HLA-C lowest in TCR association rates, which differed by HLA locus.

The sequence came from a man younger than 45 in good health and CMV-seropositive. V is TRBV10-3 and J is TRBJ1-2; 10 bases fit TRBD1. Material: PBMCs. CDR3 DNA sequence: TGTGCCATCAGTGACCGGGACAGGGGACCTTTTTTC. Its translation: CAISDRDRGPFF.